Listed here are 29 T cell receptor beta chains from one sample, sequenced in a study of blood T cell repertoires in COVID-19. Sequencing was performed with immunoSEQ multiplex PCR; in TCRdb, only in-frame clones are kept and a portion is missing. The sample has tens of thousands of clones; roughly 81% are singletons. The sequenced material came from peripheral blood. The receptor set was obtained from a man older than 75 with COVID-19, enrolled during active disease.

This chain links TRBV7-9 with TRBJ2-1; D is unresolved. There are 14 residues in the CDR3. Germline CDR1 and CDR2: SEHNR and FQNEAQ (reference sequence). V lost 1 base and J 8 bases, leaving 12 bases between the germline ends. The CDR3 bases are TGTGCCAGCAGCTTAGGGCAGGTACTTGATGAGCAGTTCTTC. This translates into CASSLGQVLDEQFF.

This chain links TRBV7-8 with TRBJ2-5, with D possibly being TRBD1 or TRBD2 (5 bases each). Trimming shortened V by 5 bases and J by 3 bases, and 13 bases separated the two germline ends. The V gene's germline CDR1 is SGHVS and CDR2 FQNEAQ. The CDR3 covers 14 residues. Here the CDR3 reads CASSRDSSEETQYF. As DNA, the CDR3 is TGTGCCAGCAGCCGAGACAGTAGCGAAGAGACCCAGTACTTC.

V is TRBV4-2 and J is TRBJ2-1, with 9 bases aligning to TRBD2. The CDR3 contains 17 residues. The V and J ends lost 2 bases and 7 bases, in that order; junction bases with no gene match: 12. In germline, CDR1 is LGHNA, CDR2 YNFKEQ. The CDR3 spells CASSQFPGVAGANEQFF. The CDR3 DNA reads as TGTGCCAGCAGCCAATTTCCCGGGGTAGCGGGAGCGAATGAGCAGTTCTTC.

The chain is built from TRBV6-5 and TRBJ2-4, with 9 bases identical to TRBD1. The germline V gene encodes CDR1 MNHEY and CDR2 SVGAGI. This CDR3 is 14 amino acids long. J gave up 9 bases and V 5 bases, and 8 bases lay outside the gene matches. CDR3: CASSPGQGSSIQYF. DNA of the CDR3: TGTGCCAGCAGTCCGGGACAGGGTTCCTCCATTCAGTACTTC.

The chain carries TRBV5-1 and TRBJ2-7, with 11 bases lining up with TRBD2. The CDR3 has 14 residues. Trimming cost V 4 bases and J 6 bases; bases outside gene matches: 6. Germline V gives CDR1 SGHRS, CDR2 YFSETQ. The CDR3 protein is CASSLTSGSPEQYF. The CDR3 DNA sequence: TGCGCCAGCAGCCTTACTAGCGGGAGCCCCGAGCAGTACTTC. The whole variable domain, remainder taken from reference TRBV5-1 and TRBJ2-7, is KAGVTQTPRYLIKTRGQQVTLSCSPISGHRSVSWYQQTPGQGLQFLFEYFSETQRNKGNFPGRFSGRQFSNSRSEMNVSTLELGDSALYLCASSLTSGSPEQYFGPGTRLTVT.

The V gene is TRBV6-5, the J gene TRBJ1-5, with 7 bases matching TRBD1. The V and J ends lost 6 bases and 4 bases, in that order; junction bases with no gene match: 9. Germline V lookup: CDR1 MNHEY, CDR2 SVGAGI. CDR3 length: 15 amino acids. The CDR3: CASSPKRGQNQPQHF. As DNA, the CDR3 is TGTGCCAGCAGCCCCAAGAGGGGGCAGAATCAGCCCCAGCATTTT.

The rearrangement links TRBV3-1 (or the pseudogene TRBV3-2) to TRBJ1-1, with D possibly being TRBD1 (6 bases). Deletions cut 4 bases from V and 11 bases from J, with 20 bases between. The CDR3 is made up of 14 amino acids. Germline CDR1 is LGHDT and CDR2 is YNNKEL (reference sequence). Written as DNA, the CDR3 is TGTGCCAGCAGCCCGACAGGCTCCCGGTTTGGGGCTTTCTTT. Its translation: CASSPTGSRFGAFF.

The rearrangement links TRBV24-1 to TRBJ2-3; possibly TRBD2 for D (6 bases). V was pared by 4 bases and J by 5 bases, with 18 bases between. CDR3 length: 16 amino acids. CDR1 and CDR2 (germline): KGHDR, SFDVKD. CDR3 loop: CATSDPGWMGGDTQYF. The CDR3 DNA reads TGTGCCACCAGTGACCCAGGGTGGATGGGGGGAGATACGCAGTATTTT.

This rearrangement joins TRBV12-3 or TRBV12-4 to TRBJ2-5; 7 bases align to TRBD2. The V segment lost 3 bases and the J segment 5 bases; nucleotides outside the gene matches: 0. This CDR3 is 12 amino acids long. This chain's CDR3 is CASSLRGETQYF. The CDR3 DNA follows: TGTGCCAGCAGTTTGCGGGGGGAGACCCAGTACTTC.

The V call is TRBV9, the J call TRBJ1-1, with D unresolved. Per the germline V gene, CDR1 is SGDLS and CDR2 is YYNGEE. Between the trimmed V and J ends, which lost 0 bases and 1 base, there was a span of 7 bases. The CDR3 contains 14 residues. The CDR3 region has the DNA TGTGCCAGCAGCGTAGGACACCCGAACACTGAAGCTTTCTTT. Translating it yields CASSVGHPNTEAFF.

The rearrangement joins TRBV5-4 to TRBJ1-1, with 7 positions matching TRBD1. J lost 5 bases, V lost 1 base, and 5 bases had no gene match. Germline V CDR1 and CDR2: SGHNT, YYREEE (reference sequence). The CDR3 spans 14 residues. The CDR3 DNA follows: TGTGCCAGCAGCTTGTCGGCAGGGGGGACTGAAGCTTTCTTT. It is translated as CASSLSAGGTEAFF.

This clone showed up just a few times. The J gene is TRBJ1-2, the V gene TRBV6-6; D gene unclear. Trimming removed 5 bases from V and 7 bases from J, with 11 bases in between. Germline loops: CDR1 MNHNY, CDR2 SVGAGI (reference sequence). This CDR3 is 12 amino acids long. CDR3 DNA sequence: TGTGCCAGCAGTCGGGGTGAGGGTGGCTACACCTTC. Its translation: CASSRGEGGYTF.

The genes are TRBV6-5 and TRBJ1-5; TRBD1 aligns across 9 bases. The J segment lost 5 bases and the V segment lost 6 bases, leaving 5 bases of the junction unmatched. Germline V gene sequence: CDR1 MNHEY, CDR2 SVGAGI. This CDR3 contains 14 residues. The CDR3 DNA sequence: TGTGCCAGCAGCCCACAGGGGGCAGATCAGCCCCAGCATTTT. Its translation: CASSPQGADQPQHF.

The CDR3 DNA is TGTGCCTGGAGTAGCACGGGGGGCGCCGGTAATTCACCCCTCCACTTT. Its translation: CAWSSTGGAGNSPLHF. V and J are TRBV30 and TRBJ1-6; TRBD1 might be the D (6 bases). Germline values: CDR1 GTSNPN, CDR2 SVGIG (reference sequence). Trimming took off 2 bases at V and 6 bases at J, with 17 bases between the two ends. This CDR3 has 16 amino acids. The variable domain in full, completed from reference TRBV30 and TRBJ1-6, reads SQTIHQWPATLVQPVGSPLSLECTVEGTSNPNLYWYRQAAGRGLQLLFYSVGIGQISSEVPQNLSASRPQDRQFILSSKKLLLSDSGFYLCAWSSTGGAGNSPLHFGNGTRLTVT.

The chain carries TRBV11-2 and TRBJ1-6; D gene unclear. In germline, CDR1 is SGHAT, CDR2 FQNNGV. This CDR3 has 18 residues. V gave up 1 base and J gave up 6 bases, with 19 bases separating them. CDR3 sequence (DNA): TGTGCCAGCAGCTTAGTAGCTTGGGGTCCTAGCGCTAATTCACCCCTCCACTTT. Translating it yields CASSLVAWGPSANSPLHF.

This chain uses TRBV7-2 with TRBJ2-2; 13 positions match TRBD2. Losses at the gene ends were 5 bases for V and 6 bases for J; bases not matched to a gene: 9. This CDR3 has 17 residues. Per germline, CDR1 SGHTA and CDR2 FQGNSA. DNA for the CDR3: TGTGCCAGCAGCCCACCCGGACTAGCGGGGGCTTCCGGGGAGCTGTTTTTT. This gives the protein CASSPPGLAGASGELFF.

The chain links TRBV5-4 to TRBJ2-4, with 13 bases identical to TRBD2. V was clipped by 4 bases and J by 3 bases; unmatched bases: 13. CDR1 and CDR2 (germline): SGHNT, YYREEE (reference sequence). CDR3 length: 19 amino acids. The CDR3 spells CASSPYLTSGRSDKNIQYF. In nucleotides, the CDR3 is TGTGCCAGCAGCCCATATCTGACTAGCGGGAGGTCGGACAAAAACATTCAGTACTTC.

The CDR3 DNA is TGTGCCAGCAGCAAAAATCAAGAAGGGAGTCCAGATACGCAGTATTTT. Translated, it gives CASSKNQEGSPDTQYF. The chain joins TRBV21-1 to TRBJ2-3; the table's D gene call, TRBD2, was not cross checked with the DNA. TRBV21-1 constitutes a pseudogene. There are 16 residues in the CDR3.

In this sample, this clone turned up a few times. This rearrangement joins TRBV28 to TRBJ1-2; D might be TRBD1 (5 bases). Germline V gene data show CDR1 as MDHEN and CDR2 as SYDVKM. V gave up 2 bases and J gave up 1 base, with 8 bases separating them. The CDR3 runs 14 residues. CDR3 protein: CASSLHRSNYGYTF. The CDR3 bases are TGTGCCAGCAGTTTACACAGGAGTAACTATGGCTACACCTTC.

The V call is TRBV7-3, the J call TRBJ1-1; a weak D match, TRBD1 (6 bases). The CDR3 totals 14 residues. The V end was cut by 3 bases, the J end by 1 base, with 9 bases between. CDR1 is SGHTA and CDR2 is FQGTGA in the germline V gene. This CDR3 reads CASSLGHSNTEAFF. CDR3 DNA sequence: TGTGCCAGCAGCTTGGGACACTCGAACACTGAAGCTTTCTTT.

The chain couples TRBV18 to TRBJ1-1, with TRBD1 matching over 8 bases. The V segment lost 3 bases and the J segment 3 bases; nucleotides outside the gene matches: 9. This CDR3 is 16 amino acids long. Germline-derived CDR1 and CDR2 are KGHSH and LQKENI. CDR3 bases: TGTGCCAGCTCACCGCGGACAGGGCCGGTGGACACTGAAGCTTTCTTT. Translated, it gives CASSPRTGPVDTEAFF. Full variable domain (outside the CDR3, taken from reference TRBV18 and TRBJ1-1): NAGVMQNPRHLVRRRGQEARLRCSPMKGHSHVYWYRQLPEEGLKFMVYLQKENIIDESGMPKERFSAEFPKEGPSILRIQQVVRGDSAAYFCASSPRTGPVDTEAFFGQGTRLTVV.

The CDR3 protein is CASSPRDTGELFF. CDR3 in DNA: TGTGCCAGCTCACCCCGGGACACCGGGGAGCTGTTTTTT. The chain has TRBV18 and TRBJ2-2, with unresolved D. CDR3 length: 13 amino acids. V lost 3 bases to trimming and J lost 3 bases, with 5 bases between them. Germline V CDR1 and CDR2: KGHSH, LQKENI.

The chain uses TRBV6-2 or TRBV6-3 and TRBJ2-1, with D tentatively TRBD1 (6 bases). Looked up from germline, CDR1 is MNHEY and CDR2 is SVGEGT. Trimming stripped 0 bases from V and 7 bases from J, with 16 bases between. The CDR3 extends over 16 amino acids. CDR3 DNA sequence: TGTGCCAGCAGTTACTCGAGAAGGGCAGGGGCAAATGAGCAGTTCTTC. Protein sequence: CASSYSRRAGANEQFF.

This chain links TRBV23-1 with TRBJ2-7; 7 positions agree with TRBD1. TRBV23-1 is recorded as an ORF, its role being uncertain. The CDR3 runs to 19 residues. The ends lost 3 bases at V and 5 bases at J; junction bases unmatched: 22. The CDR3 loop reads CASSHRFDGTDRKYNEQYF. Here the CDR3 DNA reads TGCGCCAGCAGTCATCGATTTGACGGGACAGATCGTAAGTACAACGAGCAGTACTTC.

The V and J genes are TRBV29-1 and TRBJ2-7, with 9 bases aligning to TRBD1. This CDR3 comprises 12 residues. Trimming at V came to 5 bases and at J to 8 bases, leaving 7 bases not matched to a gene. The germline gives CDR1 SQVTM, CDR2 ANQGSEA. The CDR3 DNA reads TGCAGCGTTAGTCAGGGACAGGGTAAGCAGTACTTC. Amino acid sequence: CSVSQGQGKQYF.

CDR3 in amino acids: CASSLPGQGSYEQYF. The CDR3 DNA reads TGTGCCAGCAGTTTACCCGGACAGGGGTCCTACGAGCAGTACTTC. J is TRBJ2-7 and V is TRBV28; 9 nucleotides match TRBD1. Trimming at V came to 2 bases and at J to 1 base, leaving 3 bases not matched to a gene. The length of the CDR3 is 15 residues. CDR1 is MDHEN and CDR2 is SYDVKM in the germline V gene.

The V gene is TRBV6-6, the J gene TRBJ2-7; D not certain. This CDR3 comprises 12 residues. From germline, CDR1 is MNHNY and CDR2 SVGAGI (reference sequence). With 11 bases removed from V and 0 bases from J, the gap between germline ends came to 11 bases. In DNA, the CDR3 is TGTGCCGCAGGTCAACACTCCTACGAGCAGTACTTC. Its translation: CAAGQHSYEQYF.

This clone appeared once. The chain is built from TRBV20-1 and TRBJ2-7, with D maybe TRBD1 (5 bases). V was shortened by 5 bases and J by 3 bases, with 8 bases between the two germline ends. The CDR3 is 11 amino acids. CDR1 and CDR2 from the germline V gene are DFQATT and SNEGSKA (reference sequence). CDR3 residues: CSASRDYEQYF. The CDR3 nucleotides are TGCAGTGCTTCCAGGGACTACGAGCAGTACTTC.

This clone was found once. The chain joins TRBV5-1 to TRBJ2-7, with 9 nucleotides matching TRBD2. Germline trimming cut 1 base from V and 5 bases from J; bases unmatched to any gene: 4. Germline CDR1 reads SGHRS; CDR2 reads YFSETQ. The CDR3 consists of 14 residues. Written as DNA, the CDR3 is TGCGCCAGCAGCTTGTCTAGCGGGAACGACGAGCAGTACTTC. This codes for CASSLSSGNDEQYF.